This is a list of T cell receptor beta chains from one sample in a study of T cells in Graves' hyperthyroidism and ophthalmopathy. Via MiXCR, TCRdb re-called the multiplex PCR reads, giving one row per CDR3 protein. The sample contains around 600,000 distinct CDR3 sequences, 13% to 15% of which appear only once. The sample comprised blood. These receptors were collected from a woman between 18 and 30 years old with Graves' ophthalmopathy. Each CDR3 is given with its conserved first and last residue. The D gene is left open where the match is weak. Clone size, where shown, is once, few, many, or a class for clones that have expanded.

cdr3_length,v_call,j_call,clone_size,d_call,cdr3_nt,cdr3_aa
19,TRBV27,TRBJ2-6,few,TRBD1,TGTGCCAGCAGTTTAAGGGGGGACAGGCTTAGTTCTGGGGCCAACGTCCTGACTTTC,CASSLRGDRLSSGANVLTF
15,TRBV10-3,TRBJ1-5,many,TRBD1,TGTGCCATCAGTGAGTCGGACAGGAACAATCAGCCCCAGCATTTT,CAISESDRNNQPQHF
15,TRBV7-2,TRBJ2-7,many,-,TGTGCCAGCAGCCAACCGGAGGCAATCCTCTACGAGCAGTACTTC,CASSQPEAILYEQYF
16,TRBV7-3,TRBJ1-1,many,-,TGTGCCAGCAGCTTATTGGGAGGACCCATGAACACTGAAGCTTTCTTT,CASSLLGGPMNTEAFF
13,TRBV28,TRBJ1-5,many,-,TGTGCCACCCGGGAGAGCAGCAATCAGCCCCAGCATTTT,CATRESSNQPQHF
18,TRBV9,TRBJ2-1,few,TRBD2,TGTGCCAGCAGCGTAGGGGGGACTAGCGGGAATCCCTACAATGAGCAGTTCTTC,CASSVGGTSGNPYNEQFF
16,TRBV15,TRBJ1-1,many,-,TGTGCCACCAGCAGAGATCGGAACAGAGCGTCCACTGAAGCTTTCTTT,CATSRDRNRASTEAFF
16,TRBV11-2,TRBJ2-7,few,-,TGTGCCAGCAGCCAAGGCCTAGCCAGCAGCTCCTACGAGCAGTACTTC,CASSQGLASSSYEQYF
18,TRBV28,TRBJ1-6,-,TRBD1,TGTGCCAGCAGCCGAGGGACAGCAGCGAGCTCCTATAATTCACCCCTCCACTTT,CASSRGTAASSYNSPLHF
15,TRBV9,TRBJ2-3,many,-,TGTGCCAGCAGCGTAGGTGGGTCTAGCACAGATACGCAGTATTTT,CASSVGGSSTDTQYF
14,TRBV5-1,TRBJ2-7,many,TRBD1,TGCGCCAGCAGCCCCGAGTCGACAGGGTACGAGCAGTACTTC,CASSPESTGYEQYF
19,TRBV9,TRBJ1-1,-,TRBD1,TGTGCCAGCAGCGTGCCTACCCCTCGGTCCAGGGGGCCGGAGACTGAAGCTTTCTTT,CASSVPTPRSRGPETEAFF
17,TRBV4-1,TRBJ1-1,few,-,TGCGCCAGCAGCTCCTGGGGGGGTCAGGGTTTTAGAAGTGAAGCTTTCTTT,CASSSWGGQGFRSEAFF
13,TRBV30,TRBJ2-7,-,-,TGTGCCTGGGGATGGGACACGTCATACGAGCAGTACTTC,CAWGWDTSYEQYF
14,TRBV28,TRBJ1-5,many,TRBD1,TGTGCCAGCAGTCAAACAGGGGTCAATCAGCCCCAGCATTTT,CASSQTGVNQPQHF
14,TRBV2,TRBJ2-7,many,TRBD1,TGTGCCAGCAGTTGGTCAGGGGGAATCTACGAGCAGTACTTC,CASSWSGGIYEQYF
14,TRBV24-1,TRBJ2-3,-,-,TGTGCCACCAGTGACCCAGCCCGTACAGATACGCAGTATTTT,CATSDPARTDTQYF
18,TRBV5-4,TRBJ2-1,few,TRBD2,TGTGCCAGCAGCTTGGAACCCTTTGCTAGCGGGATCTACAATGAGCAGTTCTTC,CASSLEPFASGIYNEQFF
15,TRBV28,TRBJ1-1,few,TRBD1,TGTGCCTATGGTCCCGGGACAGGGGTGAACACTGAAGCTTTCTTT,CAYGPGTGVNTEAFF
15,TRBV9,TRBJ2-3,-,-,TGTGCCAGCAGCGTCCGTAGGGGTAGCGCAGATACGCAGTATTTT,CASSVRRGSADTQYF
17,TRBV11-3,TRBJ2-4,many,-,TGTGCCAGCAGCCCCAGAGGTCCAGGGTGGGACAAAAACATTCAGTACTTC,CASSPRGPGWDKNIQYF
16,TRBV7-9,TRBJ1-1,many,-,TGTGCCAGCAGTACCGGACAATCCGTTGGGAACACTGAAGCTTTCTTT,CASSTGQSVGNTEAFF
14,TRBV27,TRBJ2-7,many,-,TGTGCCAGCAGTACCACGGGGGCAACCTACGAGCAGTACTTC,CASSTTGATYEQYF
16,TRBV2,TRBJ1-6,many,-,TGTGCCAGCAGTGATACGACATCGGGGGGCAGTTCACCCCTCCACTTT,CASSDTTSGGSSPLHF
13,TRBV27,TRBJ2-7,many,-,TGTGCCAGCAGTTACCAGCGGAGCTACGAGCAGTACTTC,CASSYQRSYEQYF
13,TRBV7-2,TRBJ2-1,many,-,TGTGCCAGCAGCTTAATTGGTTTATATGAGCAGTTCTTC,CASSLIGLYEQFF
16,TRBV2,TRBJ2-3,many,-,TGTGCCAGCAGTTTTAGACAGTTATCTAGCACAGATACGCAGTATTTT,CASSFRQLSSTDTQYF
14,TRBV6-6,TRBJ2-7,few,TRBD1,TGTGCCAGCAGTTACTCGGGACAGTTATACGAGCAGTACTTC,CASSYSGQLYEQYF
19,TRBV4-3,TRBJ1-3,few,TRBD1,TGCGCCAGCAGCCAAGACCCTCAACCGCAACAGGGGGCTGGAAACACCATATATTTT,CASSQDPQPQQGAGNTIYF
13,TRBV20-1,TRBJ1-1,once,-,TGCAGTGCTAGGGGACACTCGAACACTGAAGCTTTCTTT,CSARGHSNTEAFF
13,TRBV19,TRBJ2-7,-,-,TGTGCCAGTAGGGACATACAATCCTACGAGCAGTACTTC,CASRDIQSYEQYF
16,TRBV7-9,TRBJ1-6,-,TRBD1,TGTGCCAGCAGCTTAAAGCTCGGACAGGGAAATTCACCCCTCCACTTT,CASSLKLGQGNSPLHF
14,TRBV19,TRBJ1-5,few,-,TGTGCCAGTAGTGCCGGACCCATGGATCAGCCCCAGCATTTT,CASSAGPMDQPQHF
15,TRBV11-1,TRBJ1-1,many,-,TGTGCCAGCAGGAGCGACTGGGGGGGGGCCACTGAAGCTTTCTTT,CASRSDWGGATEAFF
13,TRBV3-1,TRBJ1-1,many,-,TGTGCCAGCAGCCAAGGACGGTACACTGAAGCTTTCTTT,CASSQGRYTEAFF
16,TRBV18,TRBJ1-3,once,-,TGTGCCAGCTCACCGGGGCCCGGGGGCTCTGGAAACACCATATATTTT,CASSPGPGGSGNTIYF
14,TRBV2,TRBJ2-1,many,-,TGTGCCAGCAGTGGGACAGCAGGATCCGGTGAGCAGTTCTTC,CASSGTAGSGEQFF
15,TRBV25-1,TRBJ2-7,many,-,TGTGCCAGCAGTGTGGCCCGGGACACCCACCACGAGCAGTACTTC,CASSVARDTHHEQYF
15,TRBV24-1,TRBJ1-2,few,TRBD1,TGTGCCACCAGTGACCCACAGGGGGGAAACTATGGCTACACCTTC,CATSDPQGGNYGYTF
15,TRBV18,TRBJ2-1,many,TRBD2,TGTGCCAGCTCACCCGAAGCGGGAGGGCTTGGTGAGCAGTTCTTC,CASSPEAGGLGEQFF
16,TRBV29-1,TRBJ1-1,-,-,TGCAGCGTTTTGCGCGGTCGTGGTAGAGGAAGCACTGAAGCTTTCTTT,CSVLRGRGRGSTEAFF
15,TRBV2,TRBJ2-3,many,-,TGTGCCAGCAGCGCAGACAGAAAGAGCACAGATACGCAGTATTTT,CASSADRKSTDTQYF